This TCR beta chain was identified in a study of shared clonotypes between healthy human individuals. General study results and limits: Researchers found naive subsets generally carried larger estimated richness than memory subsets. Clonotype sharing across a few donors was observed for roughly 5% of naive CD4 clonotypes. Tissue TCR repertoires likely differ from these blood-only repertoires.

With respect to this clone: The antigen remains undetermined.

Terminally differentiated effector memory CD45RA+ cells were excluded by CCR7 positive selection of CD45RO-negative cells. Here immunoSEQ multiplex PCR was the method, and the copy in TCRdb shows in-frame clones only, minus some. The sample carries around 2,000,000 clones, just over 90% recorded once. The CDR3 has 14 residues. V was pared by 2 bases and J by 2 bases, with 4 bases between. Germline V gene sequence: CDR1 LNHDA, CDR2 SQIVND (reference sequence). The sample comprised naive CD8+ T cells from PBMCs. The chain employs TRBV19 and TRBJ2-6; the D is unclear. The origin of this receptor is a man aged 18 to 29 in good health. Some clones in this sample may be carry-over from other donors' samples. CDR3 sequence: CASSIRAGANVLTF. CDR3 nucleotide sequence: TGTGCCAGTAGTATAAGGGCTGGGGCCAACGTCCTGACTTTC.